These T cell receptor beta chains were read from a single sample in a study of post-analysis software for immune sequencing data. MiXCR was run by TCRdb on the PCR reads, yielding one entry per CDR3 protein. Among more than 450,000 distinct CDR3 sequences listed, 34% were seen once. Sequencing was performed on blood. The source is a girl aged 2-17 years with multiple sclerosis. Both conserved end residues are part of each CDR3. A D gene is named only where the DNA matches it firmly. Rows give clone size only sometimes, using once, few, many, or a class for an expanded clone.

j_call: TRBJ1-2; clone_size: few; d_call: NA; v_call: TRBV5-1; cdr3_nt: TGCGCCAGCAGCTCGCCAACTCCGGGCTATGGCTACACCTTC; cdr3_aa: CASSSPTPGYGYTF
j_call: TRBJ1-4; clone_size: NA; d_call: NA; v_call: TRBV6-1; cdr3_nt: TGTGCCAGCAGGGGCAGCTTTAATGAAAAACTGTTTTTT; cdr3_aa: CASRGSFNEKLFF
j_call: TRBJ1-6; clone_size: NA; d_call: TRBD1; v_call: TRBV28; cdr3_nt: TGTGCCAGCAGCCGTAAATGGGACAGGGGGCGGAATTCACCCCTCCACTTT; cdr3_aa: CASSRKWDRGRNSPLHF
j_call: TRBJ1-2; clone_size: few; d_call: NA; v_call: TRBV6-5; cdr3_nt: TGTGCCAGCACCCGGACAGTTGACCATGGCTACACCTTC; cdr3_aa: CASTRTVDHGYTF
j_call: TRBJ2-5; clone_size: NA; d_call: NA; v_call: TRBV6-1; cdr3_nt: TGTGCCAGCAGTGAAGAACGGGACGGTTCCCAGTACTTC; cdr3_aa: CASSEERDGSQYF
j_call: TRBJ2-7; clone_size: NA; d_call: TRBD1; v_call: TRBV5-1; cdr3_nt: TGCGCCAGCAGCTCGGGGGACAGGGAGGACGAGCAGTACTTC; cdr3_aa: CASSSGDREDEQYF
j_call: TRBJ2-5; clone_size: few; d_call: NA; v_call: TRBV7-8; cdr3_nt: TGTGCCAGCAGCTTAGTCGGGCCAGGGGAGTTACAAGAGACCCAGTACTTC; cdr3_aa: CASSLVGPGELQETQYF
j_call: TRBJ2-5; clone_size: few; d_call: NA; v_call: TRBV3-1; cdr3_nt: TGTGCCAGCAGCCTACGGGGAAGCGAGACCCAGTACTTC; cdr3_aa: CASSLRGSETQYF
j_call: TRBJ2-7; clone_size: NA; d_call: TRBD2; v_call: TRBV20-1; cdr3_nt: TGCAGTGTTAGCTTAGCGGGCCTCGAAGAGCAGTACTTC; cdr3_aa: CSVSLAGLEEQYF
j_call: TRBJ2-3; clone_size: few; d_call: NA; v_call: TRBV4-1; cdr3_nt: TGCGCCAGCAGCCAAGGTGTAGGGGATACGCAGTATTTT; cdr3_aa: CASSQGVGDTQYF
j_call: TRBJ1-1; clone_size: few; d_call: NA; v_call: TRBV6-5; cdr3_nt: TGTGCCAGCACCACTCGTGGGAACCGAGGCACTGAAGCTTTCTTT; cdr3_aa: CASTTRGNRGTEAFF
j_call: TRBJ2-1; clone_size: NA; d_call: NA; v_call: TRBV29-1; cdr3_nt: TGCAGCGTTGATATACCCCGGGCCTCCTACAATGAGCAGTTCTTC; cdr3_aa: CSVDIPRASYNEQFF
j_call: TRBJ1-2; clone_size: NA; d_call: NA; v_call: TRBV10-3; cdr3_nt: TGTGCCACCAGTGACCAAGACAGCCACTATGGCTACACCTTC; cdr3_aa: CATSDQDSHYGYTF
j_call: TRBJ2-1; clone_size: NA; d_call: TRBD2; v_call: TRBV4-1; cdr3_nt: TGCGCCAGCAGCCAACCTAGCGGGGGGCCCCTGAATGAGCAGTTCTTC; cdr3_aa: CASSQPSGGPLNEQFF
j_call: TRBJ2-7; clone_size: once; d_call: TRBD2; v_call: TRBV4-1; cdr3_nt: TGCGCCAGCAAACCGCGACATACTAGCGGGGGGTCTAACTCCTACGAGCAGTACTTC; cdr3_aa: CASKPRHTSGGSNSYEQYF
j_call: TRBJ1-1; clone_size: few; d_call: NA; v_call: TRBV29-1; cdr3_nt: TGCAGCGCCAACCCAGGGGCTGAAGCTTTCTTT; cdr3_aa: CSANPGAEAFF
j_call: TRBJ2-1; clone_size: NA; d_call: TRBD2; v_call: TRBV11-2; cdr3_nt: TGTGCCAGCCATTTGGGACCGGGACTACCCAGACTTAACAATGAGCAGTTCTTC; cdr3_aa: CASHLGPGLPRLNNEQFF
j_call: TRBJ2-1; clone_size: few; d_call: NA; v_call: TRBV20-1; cdr3_nt: TGCAGTGCTACGGCCGGTGAGCAGTTCTTC; cdr3_aa: CSATAGEQFF
j_call: TRBJ1-2; clone_size: many; d_call: NA; v_call: TRBV3-1; cdr3_nt: TGTGCCAGCAGCAAGACAGGAGAGAACTATGGCTACACCTTC; cdr3_aa: CASSKTGENYGYTF
j_call: TRBJ2-5; clone_size: NA; d_call: TRBD1; v_call: TRBV19; cdr3_nt: TGTGCCAGTAGTCCTTATACAGGGGGACAAGAGACCCAGTACTTC; cdr3_aa: CASSPYTGGQETQYF